This T cell receptor beta chain was captured by sequencing in a study of early T cells in non-severe SARS-CoV-2 infection. Background on the study: Chains from this unsorted whole-blood bulk RNA could not be paired. The study's findings and limits: Reliance on VDJdb matching favored anti-spike CD8 responses; private and CD4 specificities were missed.

To note about this clonotype: The antigen is not known.

V gave up 2 bases and J gave up 1 base, with 6 bases separating them. This CDR3 is 14 amino acids long. Germline V lookup: CDR1 MNHEY, CDR2 SMNVEV (reference sequence). Researchers tagged individual cDNA molecules with unique molecular identifiers. MiXCR, applied by TCRdb to the 5' RACE reads, yields one record per CDR3 protein. The data hold tens of thousands of distinct CDR3 sequences, with about 9.8% observed a single time. The chain uses TRBV27 and TRBJ2-1; D may be TRBD1 (6 bases). The receptor comes from an adult who was a healthcare worker with PCR-confirmed SARS-CoV-2 infection or an uninfected control (not recorded which). Sequencing was performed on whole blood. The CDR3 is CASSLRGSYNEQFF. The CDR3 DNA sequence: TGTGCCAGCAGTTTAAGGGGGTCCTACAATGAGCAGTTCTTC.